Listed here are 22 T cell receptor beta chains from one sample, sequenced in a study of blood T cell repertoires in COVID-19. The data were produced by immunoSEQ multiplex PCR, yet TCRdb's version contains in-frame clones alone and is incomplete. Altogether hundreds of thousands of clones are present, more than 75% being singletons, with the ten largest covering about 6%. The sample was peripheral blood. These receptors were obtained from a woman between 50 and 59 years old with COVID-19, enrolled during active disease.

The rearrangement joins TRBV19 to TRBJ2-7; TRBD2 aligns across 7 bases. The CDR3 is 14 amino acids. Per the germline V gene, CDR1 is LNHDA and CDR2 is SQIVND (reference sequence). Trimming cost V 5 bases and J 7 bases; bases outside gene matches: 11. DNA of the CDR3: TGTGCCAGTAGTTACGCGGGAGACCTGCGGGAGCAGTACTTC. It yields the protein CASSYAGDLREQYF.

The chain has TRBV18 and TRBJ1-1; weak D call: TRBD1 (6 bases). The germline V and J ends were trimmed by 8 bases and 3 bases, with 13 bases remaining between them. The germline CDR1 and CDR2 sequences are KGHSH and LQKENI. The CDR3 runs 13 residues. The CDR3 is CASTSKGDTEAFF. CDR3 in DNA: TGTGCCAGCACCTCTAAGGGGGACACTGAAGCTTTCTTT. Full variable domain (remainder filled in from reference TRBV18 and TRBJ1-1): NAGVMQNPRHLVRRRGQEARLRCSPMKGHSHVYWYRQLPEEGLKFMVYLQKENIIDESGMPKERFSAEFPKEGPSILRIQQVVRGDSAAYFCASTSKGDTEAFFGQGTRLTVV.

Here the CDR3 reads CASSPYRTGGNYGYTF. In DNA form, the CDR3 reads TGTGCCAGCAGTCCCTACAGGACAGGGGGGAACTATGGCTACACCTTC. This chain connects TRBV27 to TRBJ1-2; the match to TRBD1 covers 10 bases. The V gene end was trimmed by 5 bases and the J gene end by 2 bases; junction bases not matched to a gene: 8. The CDR3 runs to 16 residues. The V gene's germline CDR1 is MNHEY and CDR2 SMNVEV (reference sequence).

The chain is built from TRBV29-1 and TRBJ2-7; TRBD1 matches at 7 bases. The germline gives CDR1 SQVTM, CDR2 ANQGSEA. J was trimmed by 1 base and V by 4 bases; bases with no gene match: 13. CDR3 size: 16 residues. This chain's CDR3 is CSVAVWGRGRSYEQYF. The CDR3 DNA is TGCAGCGTTGCGGTTTGGGGCAGGGGGAGATCCTACGAGCAGTACTTC.

V is TRBV5-4 and J is TRBJ2-7; TRBD2 agrees at 9 bases. This CDR3 is built from 15 residues. Trimming cost V 1 base and J 0 bases; bases outside gene matches: 2. Looked up from germline, CDR1 is SGHNT and CDR2 is YYREEE (reference sequence). The CDR3: CASSLRAGGSYEQYF. The CDR3 DNA reads as TGTGCCAGCAGCTTGAGAGCGGGAGGCTCCTACGAGCAGTACTTC.

The gene calls are TRBV11-3 and TRBJ2-1; 8 bases match TRBD1. V gave up 5 bases and J gave up 3 bases; unmatched junction bases: 6. Germline V gene lookup returns CDR1 SGHNT and CDR2 YENEEA. CDR3 size: 15 residues. CDR3 nucleotides: TGTGCCAGCAGCCAACAGGGGGAGTTCTACAATGAGCAGTTCTTC. It codes for CASSQQGEFYNEQFF.

The V call is TRBV5-4, the J call TRBJ2-1; 7 bases align to TRBD1. Germline V CDR1 and CDR2: SGHNT, YYREEE (reference sequence). With V trimmed by 5 bases and J by 5 bases, 7 bases remained unmatched. The CDR3 loop spans 14 amino acids. CDR3 bases: TGTGCCAGCAGGAATACAGGGGTCGACAATGAGCAGTTCTTC. It encodes CASRNTGVDNEQFF. The whole variable domain, remainder taken from reference TRBV5-4 and TRBJ2-1, is ETGVTQSPTHLIKTRGQQVTLRCSSQSGHNTVSWYQQALGQGPQFIFQYYREEENGRGNFPPRFSGLQFPNYSSELNVNALELDDSALYLCASRNTGVDNEQFFGPGTRLTVL.

The gene calls are TRBV19 and TRBJ1-1; 9 bases align to TRBD1. V was pared by 1 base and J by 5 bases, with 8 bases of the junction left unmatched. CDR1 LNHDA and CDR2 SQIVND come from the germline V gene (reference sequence). This CDR3 is 16 amino acids long. This CDR3 reads CASSIVPGQGWTEAFF. The CDR3, as DNA: TGTGCCAGTAGTATAGTACCGGGACAGGGCTGGACTGAAGCTTTCTTT.

This chain links TRBV9 with TRBJ2-3, with D possibly matching TRBD2 (5 bases). CDR1 SGDLS and CDR2 YYNGEE come from the germline V gene. CDR3 length equals 16 residues. Trimming cost V 2 bases and J 1 base, with 14 bases left between them. CDR3 nucleotide sequence: TGTGCCAGCAGCGTTGAACTAAGCGGAGGCACAGATACGCAGTATTTT. Amino acid sequence: CASSVELSGGTDTQYF.

The chain uses TRBV6-5 and TRBJ1-2, with D perhaps TRBD1 (6 bases). V lost 6 bases, J lost 0 bases, and 11 bases lay in between. Germline CDR1 and CDR2: MNHEY and SVGAGI. The CDR3 runs to 14 residues. CDR3 loop: CASRVTGPNYGYTF. DNA for the CDR3: TGTGCCAGCAGAGTGACAGGCCCTAACTATGGCTACACCTTC.

The J gene is TRBJ1-2, the V gene TRBV6-2 or TRBV6-3; 12 bases align to TRBD1. The germline V gene encodes CDR1 MNHEY and CDR2 SVGEGT. J lost 8 bases, V lost 5 bases, and 6 bases had no gene match. The CDR3 is made up of 14 amino acids. The CDR3 sequence: CASSPGTGGVGYTF. CDR3 in DNA: TGTGCCAGCAGTCCCGGGACAGGGGGCGTAGGCTACACCTTC.

This clone was picked up a small number of times. The chain employs TRBV6-2 or TRBV6-3 and TRBJ1-2; D might be TRBD1 (5 bases). The ends were cut back, 2 bases at V and 8 bases at J, with 15 bases in the middle. The length of the CDR3 is 14 residues. The germline CDR1 and CDR2 sequences are MNHEY and SVGEGT. The CDR3 protein is CASSYERGDRGYTF. The CDR3 DNA reads as TGTGCCAGCAGTTACGAAAGGGGCGATCGGGGCTACACCTTC.

V is TRBV27 and J is TRBJ2-7; 9 bases match TRBD1. Germline CDR1 is MNHEY and CDR2 is SMNVEV (reference sequence). This CDR3 comprises 15 residues. After removal of 5 bases from V and 4 bases from J, the junction contained 9 bases not matched to a gene. The CDR3 bases are TGTGCCAGCAGTACCGGGACAGGGAGTTTGTACGAGCAGTACTTC. Its translation is CASSTGTGSLYEQYF.

The rearrangement joins TRBV18 to TRBJ2-7; 9 positions agree with TRBD1. The CDR3 has 16 residues. Per germline, CDR1 KGHSH and CDR2 LQKENI. V shed 3 bases and J 1 base; nucleotides not matched to a gene: 7. The DNA of the CDR3 is TGTGCCAGCTCACCCCAGTCGACAGGGGGTTCCTACGAGCAGTACTTC. It codes for CASSPQSTGGSYEQYF.

This chain links TRBV4-1 with TRBJ2-3; 11 bases match TRBD2. CDR1 and CDR2 (germline): MGHRA, YSYEKL. The V segment lost 3 bases and the J segment 5 bases; nucleotides outside the gene matches: 10. CDR3 length: 17 amino acids. CDR3 bases: TGCGCCAGCAGCCAGGACCTGACTAGCGGGAAGCAAGATACGCAGTATTTT. Translation: CASSQDLTSGKQDTQYF.

This rearrangement joins TRBV5-4 to TRBJ2-3; 10 nucleotides line up with TRBD2. V trimming: 3 bases; J trimming: 0 bases; junction bases outside the gene matches: 7. In germline, CDR1 is SGHNT, CDR2 YYREEE (reference sequence). There are 17 residues in the CDR3. The CDR3 region has the DNA TGTGCCAGCAGCTCCCGACTAGCGGGCTCTAGCACAGATACGCAGTATTTT. Protein product: CASSSRLAGSSTDTQYF. The whole variable domain, remainder taken from reference TRBV5-4 and TRBJ2-3, is ETGVTQSPTHLIKTRGQQVTLRCSSQSGHNTVSWYQQALGQGPQFIFQYYREEENGRGNFPPRFSGLQFPNYSSELNVNALELDDSALYLCASSSRLAGSSTDTQYFGPGTRLTVL.

J is TRBJ2-7 and V is TRBV19, with D tentatively TRBD2 (7 bases). Trimming took off 6 bases at V and 5 bases at J, with 11 bases between the two ends. The CDR3 is 12 amino acids. Germline values: CDR1 LNHDA, CDR2 SQIVND (reference sequence). CDR3 sequence: CASSAGGHEQYF. CDR3 sequence (DNA): TGTGCCAGTAGCGCCGGGGGGCACGAGCAGTACTTC.

V and J are TRBV5-4 and TRBJ2-7; TRBD1 is a possible D gene (6 bases). The CDR3 sequence is 13 residues long. V was trimmed by 5 bases and J by 6 bases, leaving 15 bases between them. In germline, CDR1 is SGHNT, CDR2 YYREEE (reference sequence). CDR3 region: CASSWGTPAEQYF. CDR3 DNA: TGTGCCAGCAGTTGGGGGACACCGGCCGAGCAGTACTTC.

This clone has only a few counts. V and J are TRBV7-2 and TRBJ1-2; TRBD1 might be the D (5 bases). CDR1 is SGHTA, CDR2 FQGNSA, per germline. V was trimmed by 2 bases and J by 3 bases, leaving 10 bases between them. The length of the CDR3 is 14 residues. The CDR3 spells CASSLSRGDYGYTF. The CDR3 nucleotides are TGTGCCAGCAGCTTAAGTCGGGGGGACTATGGCTACACCTTC.

The chain uses TRBV5-1 and TRBJ2-7, with TRBD2 matching 11 bases. CDR1 is SGHRS, CDR2 YFSETQ, per germline. After removal of 3 bases from V and 4 bases from J, the junction contained 6 bases not matched to a gene. The CDR3 consists of 15 residues. CDR3 bases: TGCGCCAGCAGCTCAACTACTAGCGGGAGTTACGAGCAGTACTTC. It specifies CASSSTTSGSYEQYF. The whole variable domain, filled in from reference TRBV5-1 and TRBJ2-7, reads KAGVTQTPRYLIKTRGQQVTLSCSPISGHRSVSWYQQTPGQGLQFLFEYFSETQRNKGNFPGRFSGRQFSNSRSEMNVSTLELGDSALYLCASSSTTSGSYEQYFGPGTRLTVT.

Only a few counts were recorded for this clone. The chain uses TRBV6-1 and TRBJ1-2; a weak D match, TRBD1 (5 bases). The germline V gene encodes CDR1 MNHNS and CDR2 SASEGT. V lost 0 bases, J lost 4 bases, and 12 bases lay in between. The CDR3 length is 15 residues. This CDR3 is CASSEAGGGGYGYTF. As DNA, the CDR3 is TGTGCCAGCAGTGAAGCGGGGGGAGGAGGCTATGGCTACACCTTC.

V and J are TRBV2 and TRBJ1-5, with 7 bases matching TRBD1. The V segment lost 6 bases and the J segment 5 bases; nucleotides outside the gene matches: 4. Germline CDR1 SNHLY, CDR2 FYNNEI. The CDR3 loop spans 13 amino acids. The CDR3 DNA is TGTGCCAGCAGGACTGACAGGGATCAGCCCCAGCATTTT. Its protein product is CASRTDRDQPQHF.